A single sample gave rise to the 27 T cell receptor beta chains below, sequenced in a study of blood T cell repertoires in COVID-19. Using immunoSEQ multiplex PCR, the repertoire was profiled, and TCRdb retains in-frame clones only, with some absent. This repertoire shows 50,000 to 70,000 clones, roughly 80% found once; its top ten account for more than 2.5%. The sequenced sample consisted of peripheral blood. Receptors were obtained from a man aged 55 to 70 with acute or convalescent COVID-19.

The rearrangement links TRBV5-6 to TRBJ2-2; D is perhaps TRBD2 (6 bases). The CDR3 extends over 16 amino acids. Deletions cut 0 bases from V and 2 bases from J, with 11 bases between. CDR1 is SGHDT, CDR2 YYEEEE, per germline. CDR3 protein: CASSLGPGTNTGELFF. In DNA, the CDR3 is TGTGCCAGCAGCTTGGGTCCGGGGACTAACACCGGGGAGCTGTTTTTT.

The chain combines TRBV6-6 with TRBJ1-2; D remains unclear. Germline loops: CDR1 MNHNY, CDR2 SVGAGI (reference sequence). V dropped 6 bases and J dropped 8 bases, with 16 bases sitting between them. The CDR3 sequence is 13 residues long. The CDR3 spells CASRSSLGRGYTF. CDR3 sequence (DNA): TGTGCCAGCAGGTCCTCCCTAGGTCGGGGCTACACCTTC.

This clone showed up just a few times. The CDR3 reads CASSESGLESETQYF. As DNA, the CDR3 is TGTGCCAGCAGTGAAAGCGGCCTGGAGAGTGAGACCCAGTACTTC. This rearrangement joins TRBV2 to TRBJ2-5, with TRBD2 as a possible D gene (5 bases). The CDR3 length is 15 residues. Germline loops: CDR1 SNHLY, CDR2 FYNNEI. Trimming removed 2 bases at V and 5 bases at J, with 15 bases between.

With regard to this clone: This sample also contains other DNA sequences that code for the same CDR3. The chain combines TRBV15 with TRBJ2-7; 10 nucleotides agree with TRBD1. The CDR3 has 13 residues. Germline assignment: CDR1 LNHNV and CDR2 YYDKDF (reference sequence). The junction had 8 bases not matched to a gene; V was cut back by 9 bases and J by 6 bases. As DNA, the CDR3 is TGTGCCACTTCCCGGGACAGGGGTCGCGAGCAGTACTTC. It encodes CATSRDRGREQYF.

The chain is built from TRBV27 and TRBJ1-1; D remains ambiguous. The CDR3 runs to 14 residues. The germline CDR1 and CDR2 sequences are MNHEY and SMNVEV (reference sequence). Trimming removed 2 bases at V and 0 bases at J, with 7 bases between. CDR3 in DNA: TGTGCCAGCAGTTTACTAGGAATGAACACTGAAGCTTTCTTT. Translation: CASSLLGMNTEAFF.

The chain employs TRBV5-1 and TRBJ1-3; 8 nucleotides align to TRBD1. CDR1 is SGHRS, CDR2 YFSETQ, per germline. The CDR3 loop spans 15 amino acids. Trimming removed 4 bases from V and 2 bases from J; junction bases left unmatched: 5. The CDR3 reads CASSDEQGAGNTIYF. Here the CDR3 DNA reads TGCGCCAGCAGCGACGAACAGGGGGCTGGAAACACCATATATTTT.

V is TRBV7-6 and J is TRBJ2-2, with TRBD2 identical over 11 bases. The CDR3 runs to 16 residues. Trimming at V came to 8 bases and at J to 7 bases, leaving 12 bases not matched to a gene. Germline CDR1 is SGHVS and CDR2 is FNYEAQ. The CDR3 DNA reads TGTGCCAGCCAAATGACTAGCGGGGAGACTATCGGGGAGCTGTTTTTT. Its protein is CASQMTSGETIGELFF.

The chain has TRBV7-9 and TRBJ1-1; 7 bases are shared with TRBD1. CDR1 and CDR2 from the germline V gene are SEHNR and FQNEAQ (reference sequence). The CDR3 is 13 residues long. V dropped 10 bases and J dropped 0; count of bases not matched to a gene: 5. CDR3 sequence: CATRGALNTEAFF. The CDR3 DNA sequence: TGTGCCACCAGGGGGGCCCTGAACACTGAAGCTTTCTTT.

In its sample, this clone was seen a few times. The genes are TRBV10-3 and TRBJ1-3; no clear D gene. Trimming cost V 4 bases and J 1 base, with 8 bases left between them. This CDR3 region has 14 residues. In germline, CDR1 is ENHRY, CDR2 SYGVKD. CDR3 in amino acids: CAISAGSSGNTIYF. CDR3 bases: TGTGCCATCAGTGCCGGGTCTTCTGGAAACACCATATATTTT.

The chain couples TRBV14 to TRBJ1-2, with a weak D call TRBD1 (6 bases). The CDR3 covers 17 residues. The germline V and J ends were trimmed by 1 base and 0 bases, with 15 bases remaining between them. Germline assignment: CDR1 SGHDN and CDR2 FVKESK. The CDR3 nucleotides read TGTGCCAGCAGCCAAGTCGTCCAGGGGCATCCTAACTATGGCTACACCTTC. This gives the protein CASSQVVQGHPNYGYTF.

CDR3 loop: CATSGSGRTDTQYF. The CDR3 DNA reads TGTGCCACCTCGGGTAGCGGACGCACAGATACGCAGTATTTT. The gene calls are TRBV10-3 and TRBJ2-3, with D possibly being TRBD2 (6 bases). The V end lost 10 bases, the J end lost 1 base, and 15 bases lay between the germline ends. The CDR3 sequence is 14 residues long. Germline CDR1 ENHRY, CDR2 SYGVKD.

CDR3 nucleotides: TGCGCCAGCAGCCCCGGGACAGGGGCTTACAATGAGCAGTTCTTC. Translation gives CASSPGTGAYNEQFF. V is TRBV5-1 and J is TRBJ2-1; 10 nucleotides match TRBD1. Trimming at V came to 4 bases and at J to 4 bases, leaving 5 bases not matched to a gene. The CDR3 is 15 residues long. Germline V gene data show CDR1 as SGHRS and CDR2 as YFSETQ. Full variable domain (remainder filled in from reference TRBV5-1 and TRBJ2-1): KAGVTQTPRYLIKTRGQQVTLSCSPISGHRSVSWYQQTPGQGLQFLFEYFSETQRNKGNFPGRFSGRQFSNSRSEMNVSTLELGDSALYLCASSPGTGAYNEQFFGPGTRLTVL.

CDR3: CASSLTAGYNSPLHF. CDR3 sequence (DNA): TGTGCCAGCAGCTTAACAGCAGGGTATAATTCACCCCTCCACTTT. This chain connects TRBV7-3 to TRBJ1-6, with D possibly TRBD1 on 5 matching bases. CDR1 is SGHTA, CDR2 FQGTGA, per germline. CDR3 length: 15 residues. The V end lost 0 bases, the J end lost 4 bases, and 7 bases lay between the germline ends.

The V gene is TRBV6-5, the J gene TRBJ2-7; tentative D call: TRBD2 (5 bases). The CDR3 is 13 amino acids. Germline values: CDR1 MNHEY, CDR2 SVGAGI. The V and J ends lost 5 bases and 5 bases respectively, with 13 bases between them. CDR3 nucleotide sequence: TGTGCCAGCAGTCGGACTTCCGCTAACGAGCAGTACTTC. It codes for CASSRTSANEQYF.

The rearrangement links TRBV19 to TRBJ2-2; D ambiguous. The CDR3 extends over 13 amino acids. Germline lookup yields CDR1 LNHDA and CDR2 SQIVND (reference sequence). V was shortened by 7 bases and J by 0 bases, with 6 bases between the two germline ends. The CDR3 DNA reads TGTGCCAGTATTTCTCCGAACACCGGGGAGCTGTTTTTT. Its protein is CASISPNTGELFF.

This clone has a handful of counts. V is TRBV27 and J is TRBJ1-1, with TRBD1 identical over 9 bases. CDR3 length: 17 residues. CDR1 and CDR2 (germline): MNHEY, SMNVEV (reference sequence). Trimming at V came to 5 bases and at J to 3 bases, leaving 13 bases not matched to a gene. Here the CDR3 DNA reads TGTGCCAGCAGTACCTTACAGGGGGCCCTACAGGACACTGAAGCTTTCTTT. Translation: CASSTLQGALQDTEAFF.

Only a few counts were recorded for this clone. The rearrangement uses TRBV27 and TRBJ2-3; 9 bases are a match to TRBD2. CDR1 MNHEY and CDR2 SMNVEV come from the germline V gene (reference sequence). The CDR3 totals 14 residues. Trimming cost V 6 bases and J 5 bases; bases outside gene matches: 6. CDR3 nucleotide sequence: TGTGCCAGCAGGCAGCGGGGGGCCGGAGATACGCAGTATTTT. Its translation: CASRQRGAGDTQYF.

The V call is TRBV18, the J call TRBJ1-1, with TRBD1 as a possible D gene (5 bases). The germline V and J ends were trimmed by 3 bases and 8 bases, with 13 bases remaining between them. Germline V gene lookup returns CDR1 KGHSH and CDR2 LQKENI. The CDR3 has 13 residues. The CDR3, as DNA: TGTGCCAGCTCACCGATCCTGACAGAAGAAGCTTTCTTT. It yields the protein CASSPILTEEAFF. Full variable domain (missing parts from reference TRBV18 and TRBJ1-1): NAGVMQNPRHLVRRRGQEARLRCSPMKGHSHVYWYRQLPEEGLKFMVYLQKENIIDESGMPKERFSAEFPKEGPSILRIQQVVRGDSAAYFCASSPILTEEAFFGQGTRLTVV.

This sequence joins TRBV7-2 and TRBJ2-5; TRBD1 agrees at 8 bases. Germline V gene sequence: CDR1 SGHTA, CDR2 FQGNSA. V gave up 6 bases and J gave up 5 bases; unmatched junction bases: 2. CDR3 length: 12 residues. DNA of the CDR3: TGTGCCAGCAGTAACAGGGGGGAGACCCAGTACTTC. This encodes CASSNRGETQYF.

The chain links TRBV12-3 or TRBV12-4 to TRBJ1-2; D not certain. V shed 5 bases and J shed 8 bases, with 9 bases lying between them. The CDR3 is 11 residues long. CDR3 protein: CASSLYWGYTF. CDR3 coding DNA: TGTGCCAGCAGTCTATATTGGGGCTACACCTTC.

The sample holds a few counts of this clone. The chain combines TRBV15 with TRBJ2-1, with D possibly being TRBD2 (5 bases). With 0 bases removed from V and 3 bases from J, the gap between germline ends came to 9 bases. This CDR3 has 15 residues. Germline CDR1 and CDR2: LNHNV and YYDKDF (reference sequence). CDR3 in amino acids: CATSRELGVYNEQFF. The CDR3 DNA reads TGTGCCACCAGCAGAGAATTGGGAGTCTACAATGAGCAGTTCTTC.

The V call is TRBV5-6, the J call TRBJ1-2; perhaps TRBD1 as D (6 bases). The V end lost 4 bases, the J end lost 8 bases, and 15 bases lay between the germline ends. Germline V gives CDR1 SGHDT, CDR2 YYEEEE. This CDR3 region has 13 residues. The CDR3 DNA follows: TGTGCCAGCAGCCTGTCTACAGGGAACGGCTACACCTTC. It translates to CASSLSTGNGYTF.

A remark on this clone: Its ends do not fully match the called genes, so a read error is possible. The J gene is TRBJ2-7, the V gene TRBV27, with D possibly TRBD2 on 6 matching bases. Germline V lookup: CDR1 MNHEY, CDR2 SMNVEV (reference sequence). The CDR3 is 11 amino acids. CDR3 protein: CASSFVRGWHF. As DNA, the CDR3 is TGTGCCAGCAGTTTCGTGCGGGGATGGCACTTC.

This sequence joins TRBV13 and TRBJ1-1, with 10 nucleotides matching TRBD1. Germline CDR1 and CDR2: PRHDT and FYEKMQ (reference sequence). The CDR3 is 14 residues long. The ends lost 6 bases at V and 3 bases at J; junction bases unmatched: 4. CDR3 bases: TGTGCCAGCAGGACAGGGGGCTTAGACACTGAAGCTTTCTTT. This translates into CASRTGGLDTEAFF.

As concerns this clone: The junction does not match germline at one end; this may be a read error. The V gene is TRBV18, the J gene TRBJ1-4, with D maybe TRBD1 (5 bases). The CDR3 has 12 residues. Germline-derived CDR1 and CDR2 are KGHSH and LQKENI. Here the CDR3 DNA reads TGTGCCAGCTCCCCTGTCGCGGGACCCGGTCCATTT. This gives the protein CASSPVAGPGPF.

This chain uses TRBV5-1 with TRBJ2-2, with TRBD1 identical over 7 bases. Trimming removed 2 bases from V and 7 bases from J; junction bases left unmatched: 14. The CDR3 sequence is 17 residues long. The germline CDR1 and CDR2 sequences are SGHRS and YFSETQ. The CDR3: CASSFTSTGVVGGELFF. In nucleotides, the CDR3 is TGCGCCAGCAGCTTTACGTCTACAGGGGTCGTCGGCGGGGAGCTGTTTTTT.

J is TRBJ2-3 and V is TRBV6-6; TRBD1 matches at 12 bases. The trim removed 6 bases at V and 6 bases at J, leaving 7 bases unmatched. In germline, CDR1 is MNHNY, CDR2 SVGAGI (reference sequence). The CDR3 spans 15 residues. The CDR3 DNA reads TGTGCCAGCAGCCGGGGACAGGGGGCGGCCGATACGCAGTATTTT. This encodes CASSRGQGAADTQYF.